This passage covers 23 T cell receptor beta chains from one sample sequenced in a study of T cells in narcolepsy. Assay: immunoSEQ multiplex PCR; the TCRdb copy retains only in-frame clones and omits some. The sample has 25,000 to 35,000 clones, roughly 80% seen once; the top ten hold 0.5% to 0.85%. The sequenced sample consisted of memory (CD45RA-) CD4+ T cells from blood. The origin of the receptors is a human donor in good health.

The chain is built from TRBV5-1 and TRBJ2-3; D is perhaps TRBD2 (6 bases). Germline CDR1 SGHRS, CDR2 YFSETQ. There are 15 residues in the CDR3. V shed 5 bases and J shed 4 bases, with 17 bases lying between them. CDR3 amino acids: CASSYGGAFSDTQYF. CDR3 in DNA: TGCGCCAGCAGTTACGGGGGAGCGTTTTCAGATACGCAGTATTTT.

The chain recombines TRBV19 with TRBJ2-2; a possible D gene is TRBD1 (5 bases). This CDR3 region has 14 residues. Trimming cost V 8 bases and J 7 bases, with 17 bases left between them. Germline-derived CDR1 and CDR2 are LNHDA and SQIVND (reference sequence). This chain's CDR3 is CASGPTGNGGELFF. The CDR3 DNA sequence: TGTGCCAGTGGACCTACAGGAAACGGCGGGGAGCTGTTTTTT.

The V call is TRBV15, the J call TRBJ2-1; D uncertain. The V gene lost 3 bases and the J gene lost 9 bases, with 12 bases spanning the gap. CDR3 size: 13 residues. Germline CDR1 LNHNV, CDR2 YYDKDF (reference sequence). DNA of the CDR3: TGTGCCACCAGCAGTAACGCTGACACTGAGCAGTTCTTC. Its protein is CATSSNADTEQFF.

The chain combines TRBV6-1 with TRBJ1-6; no clear D gene. Deletions cut 3 bases from V and 4 bases from J, with 10 bases between. CDR1 is MNHNS, CDR2 SASEGT, per germline. The CDR3 loop spans 15 amino acids. The CDR3 sequence is CASSDILPYNSPLHF. CDR3 nucleotides: TGTGCCAGCAGTGATATACTGCCTTATAATTCACCCCTCCACTTT.

This clone has more than one count but fewer than ten. CDR3 sequence (DNA): TGTGCCAGTTCAGGGGACCCTAATCAGCCCCAGCATTTT. This codes for CASSGDPNQPQHF. The rearrangement joins TRBV6-1 to TRBJ1-5, with TRBD1 as a possible D gene (6 bases). Deletions cut 9 bases from V and 4 bases from J, with 13 bases between. The germline V gene encodes CDR1 MNHNS and CDR2 SASEGT. The CDR3 totals 13 residues.

The chain links TRBV4-1 to TRBJ2-1; 9 nucleotides align to TRBD2. The CDR3 covers 15 residues. Trimming removed 1 base from V and 10 bases from J; junction bases left unmatched: 8. In germline, CDR1 is MGHRA, CDR2 YSYEKL. CDR3 nucleotide sequence: TGCGCCAGCAGCCAAGGGAGCGGGGGGCCGGGGGAGCAGTTCTTC. Residues: CASSQGSGGPGEQFF.

This chain connects TRBV6-5 to TRBJ1-6; the D gene is possibly TRBD1 (6 bases). The CDR3 contains 14 residues. Deletions cut 6 bases from V and 7 bases from J, with 13 bases between. From germline, CDR1 is MNHEY and CDR2 SVGAGI. CDR3 amino acids: CASSGQGRNSPLHF. The CDR3 DNA reads as TGTGCCAGCAGCGGGCAGGGGAGGAATTCACCCCTCCACTTT.

CDR3 loop: CAWSPGGFGNTIYF. The CDR3, as DNA: TGTGCCTGGAGTCCAGGGGGATTTGGAAACACCATATATTTT. The rearrangement joins TRBV30 to TRBJ1-3, with 7 bases fitting TRBD1. This CDR3 region has 14 residues. The V segment lost 2 bases and the J segment 3 bases; nucleotides outside the gene matches: 4. Germline V CDR1 and CDR2: GTSNPN, SVGIG (reference sequence).

The CDR3 region has the DNA TGTGCCAGCAGTGGACGGGGTTACCAAGAGACCCAGTACTTC. This encodes CASSGRGYQETQYF. The rearrangement uses TRBV25-1 and TRBJ2-5; tentative D call: TRBD2 (5 bases). V was trimmed by 4 bases and J by 0 bases, leaving 9 bases between them. This CDR3 comprises 14 residues. Germline V gives CDR1 MGHDK, CDR2 SYGVNS.

The genes are TRBV15 and TRBJ1-1, with TRBD1 matching over 8 bases. V dropped 8 bases and J dropped 5; count of bases not matched to a gene: 16. Germline V gene sequence: CDR1 LNHNV, CDR2 YYDKDF (reference sequence). There are 16 residues in the CDR3. The CDR3 DNA reads TGTGCCACCGTCGATGATACGACAGGGGACGGTACTGAAGCTTTCTTT. This translates into CATVDDTTGDGTEAFF. Full variable domain (missing parts from reference TRBV15 and TRBJ1-1): DAMVIQNPRYQVTQFGKPVTLSCSQTLNHNVMYWYQQKSSQAPKLLFHYYDKDFNNEADTPDNFQSRRPNTSFCFLDIRSPGLGDTAMYLCATVDDTTGDGTEAFFGQGTRLTVV.

The CDR3 reads CSVGLGLHEQFF. The CDR3 DNA follows: TGCAGCGTTGGGTTAGGGTTACATGAGCAGTTCTTC. The rearrangement links TRBV29-1 to TRBJ2-1; D is ambiguous. Germline loops: CDR1 SQVTM, CDR2 ANQGSEA. The CDR3 has 12 amino acids. Trimming took off 4 bases at V and 8 bases at J, with 12 bases between the two ends.

The genes are TRBV6-1 and TRBJ1-1, with D possibly being TRBD1 (5 bases). This CDR3 comprises 14 residues. The V gene's germline CDR1 is MNHNS and CDR2 SASEGT. The germline V and J ends were trimmed by 5 bases and 8 bases, with 18 bases remaining between them. CDR3 bases: TGTGCCAGCAGTCTTTTTCAACAGGCTACCGAAGCTTTCTTT. Protein product: CASSLFQQATEAFF.

This clone was observed a single time. This chain links TRBV6-5 with TRBJ1-1, with 10 bases that match TRBD1. The CDR3 consists of 15 residues. Germline CDR1 MNHEY, CDR2 SVGAGI. After removal of 7 bases from V and 2 bases from J, the junction contained 7 bases not matched to a gene. The CDR3 protein is CASTGQGSQNTEAFF. In DNA form, the CDR3 reads TGTGCCAGCACGGGACAGGGGTCCCAAAACACTGAAGCTTTCTTT.

The chain uses TRBV18 and TRBJ2-2; D gene unclear. CDR3 size: 14 residues. Deletions cut 1 base from V and 1 base from J, with 4 bases between. CDR1 and CDR2 from the germline V gene are KGHSH and LQKENI. CDR3 DNA sequence: TGTGCCAGCTCACCACGGCAGAACACCGGGGAGCTGTTTTTT. It specifies CASSPRQNTGELFF. Looking up the rest from reference TRBV18 and TRBJ2-2 gives the full variable domain: NAGVMQNPRHLVRRRGQEARLRCSPMKGHSHVYWYRQLPEEGLKFMVYLQKENIIDESGMPKERFSAEFPKEGPSILRIQQVVRGDSAAYFCASSPRQNTGELFFGEGSRLTVL.

The V call is TRBV5-1, the J call TRBJ2-5, with 10 bases that match TRBD2. This CDR3 contains 17 residues. Germline V lookup: CDR1 SGHRS, CDR2 YFSETQ. J lost 0 bases, V lost 4 bases, and 9 bases had no gene match. CDR3 amino acids: CASSTGLAVGYQETQYF. In DNA, the CDR3 is TGCGCCAGCAGCACCGGACTAGCGGTGGGGTACCAAGAGACCCAGTACTTC.

This chain joins TRBV5-6 and TRBJ1-1; D gene uncertain. The CDR3 extends over 15 amino acids. V lost 0 bases and J 1 base, leaving 10 bases between the germline ends. Germline lookup yields CDR1 SGHDT and CDR2 YYEEEE. This CDR3 reads CASSLGANTNTEAFF. For the CDR3, the DNA is TGTGCCAGCAGCTTGGGGGCTAACACGAACACTGAAGCTTTCTTT.

The chain employs TRBV6-1 and TRBJ1-5; 7 bases fit TRBD1. Germline CDR1 MNHNS, CDR2 SASEGT. J was trimmed by 4 bases and V by 4 bases; bases with no gene match: 7. CDR3 length equals 15 residues. This CDR3 is CASSGRQGENQPQHF. The CDR3 coding sequence is TGTGCCAGCAGTGGTAGGCAGGGGGAAAATCAGCCCCAGCATTTT.

The J gene is TRBJ1-2, the V gene TRBV2; a possible D gene is TRBD1 (5 bases). Germline CDR1 and CDR2: SNHLY and FYNNEI. The CDR3 has 16 amino acids. V was cut by 5 bases and J by 5 bases, with 21 bases left in between. The CDR3 DNA sequence: TGTGCCAGCAGTAGAGTTGGGACGGGGACCCTTTATGGCTACACCTTC. Protein: CASSRVGTGTLYGYTF.

This chain links TRBV13 with TRBJ1-1, with D perhaps TRBD1 (5 bases). V was trimmed by 3 bases and J by 4 bases, leaving 18 bases between them. Germline V gene sequence: CDR1 PRHDT, CDR2 FYEKMQ (reference sequence). The CDR3 runs to 16 residues. For the CDR3, the DNA is TGTGCCAGCAGCTTCATTTTTAATGGGGGGAGCACTGAAGCTTTCTTT. This codes for CASSFIFNGGSTEAFF.

This clone was seen only a few times. J is TRBJ2-5 and V is TRBV28; D not certain. Germline lookup yields CDR1 MDHEN and CDR2 SYDVKM. V lost 4 bases, J lost 4 bases, and 13 bases lay in between. This CDR3 contains 14 residues. The CDR3 coding sequence is TGTGCCAGCAGTTCCCAGATCGAGCGAGAGACCCAGTACTTC. It is translated as CASSSQIERETQYF.

This clone was counted a single time. The chain carries TRBV5-1 and TRBJ1-3; the D gene is possibly TRBD1 (6 bases). The CDR3 runs to 16 residues. Trimming took 4 bases from V and 2 from J, leaving 16 bases between them. Per germline, CDR1 SGHRS and CDR2 YFSETQ. The CDR3 loop reads CASSPTAGVTGNTIYF. Written as DNA, the CDR3 is TGCGCCAGCAGCCCGACCGCAGGGGTGACTGGAAACACCATATATTTT.

V and J are TRBV5-6 and TRBJ2-1; 11 nucleotides match TRBD2. The CDR3 is 14 amino acids. The V gene's germline CDR1 is SGHDT and CDR2 YYEEEE. Trimming removed 4 bases from V and 9 bases from J; junction bases left unmatched: 6. The chain's CDR3 is CASSLPGLAVEQFF. DNA for the CDR3: TGTGCCAGCAGCCTGCCGGGACTAGCGGTTGAGCAGTTCTTC.

This chain links TRBV6-4 with TRBJ1-1, with TRBD1 identical over 7 bases. The CDR3 spans 14 residues. Germline loops: CDR1 MRHNA, CDR2 SNTAGT. V shed 3 bases, J shed 4 bases, and the junction held 5 bases outside the gene matches. The CDR3 DNA sequence: TGTGCCAGCAGTGAAAGACAGGGTACCACTGAAGCTTTCTTT. Encoded protein: CASSERQGTTEAFF.